What follows are 20 T cell receptor beta chains derived from one specimen sequenced in a study of T cells in tuberculosis. Assay: immunoSEQ multiplex PCR; the TCRdb copy retains only in-frame clones and omits some. The sample includes about 25,000 clones, nearly 97% seen only once; the top ten take almost 9.5%. The sample was PBMCs. These receptors were obtained from a donor between 5 and 29 years old with latent tuberculosis or without tuberculosis infection.

CDR3 coding DNA: TGTGCCAGCAGCCCCAAAAAACTGTTTTTT. Translation gives CASSPKKLFF. The chain has TRBV7-3 and TRBJ1-4; D remains ambiguous. V was cut by 5 bases and J by 9 bases, with 4 bases left in between. Germline loops: CDR1 SGHTA, CDR2 FQGTGA. CDR3 length equals 10 residues.

The rearrangement uses TRBV30 and TRBJ1-2, with D possibly matching TRBD1 (5 bases). Germline values: CDR1 GTSNPN, CDR2 SVGIG (reference sequence). V lost 0 bases, J lost 4 bases, and 12 bases lay in between. CDR3 length: 14 amino acids. The chain's CDR3 is CAWSVDTSGYGYTF. DNA of the CDR3: TGTGCCTGGAGTGTGGACACCTCCGGCTATGGCTACACCTTC.

This sequence joins TRBV12-5 and TRBJ1-5; 11 bases are a match to TRBD1. The CDR3 consists of 14 residues. Germline loops: CDR1 LGHNT, CDR2 FRNRAP. V was clipped by 6 bases and J by 5 bases; unmatched bases: 3. The DNA of the CDR3 is TGTGCTAGTGGCCGGACAGGGGGCTATCAGCCCCAGCATTTT. Translating gives CASGRTGGYQPQHF.

The chain joins TRBV30 to TRBJ1-3; the D gene is possibly TRBD1 (6 bases). CDR3 length equals 15 residues. Germline V CDR1 and CDR2: GTSNPN, SVGIG (reference sequence). Trimming shortened V by 3 bases and J by 0 bases, and 12 bases separated the two germline ends. CDR3 nucleotides: TGTGCCTGGAGGACAGGTGTCTTCTCTGGAAACACCATATATTTT. Amino acids: CAWRTGVFSGNTIYF. Together with reference TRBV30 and TRBJ1-3, the CDR3 gives the full variable domain: SQTIHQWPATLVQPVGSPLSLECTVEGTSNPNLYWYRQAAGRGLQLLFYSVGIGQISSEVPQNLSASRPQDRQFILSSKKLLLSDSGFYLCAWRTGVFSGNTIYFGEGSWLTVV.

The chain combines TRBV18 with TRBJ2-5; 7 bases map to TRBD1. The CDR3 has 15 residues. In germline, CDR1 is KGHSH, CDR2 LQKENI. V shed 2 bases, J shed 3 bases, and the junction held 6 bases outside the gene matches. CDR3 in amino acids: CASSPRQGLEETQYF. The CDR3 nucleotides are TGTGCCAGCTCACCAAGACAGGGATTGGAAGAGACCCAGTACTTC.

This clone was observed a handful of times. This chain connects TRBV5-4 to TRBJ2-5; TRBD2 matches 12 bases. V was pared by 4 bases and J by 0 bases, with 4 bases of the junction left unmatched. The CDR3 covers 16 residues. Germline assignment: CDR1 SGHNT and CDR2 YYREEE (reference sequence). The CDR3 DNA is TGTGCCAGCAGCCAACTAGCGGGGGGCGACCAAGAGACCCAGTACTTC. Protein sequence: CASSQLAGGDQETQYF.

This chain uses TRBV2 with TRBJ2-1; D might be TRBD2 (6 bases). Trimming removed 0 bases at V and 6 bases at J, with 12 bases between. The CDR3 spans 15 residues. The germline V gene encodes CDR1 SNHLY and CDR2 FYNNEI. CDR3 bases: TGTGCCAGCAGTGAAGCGACTAGAATCTTCAATGAGCAGTTCTTC. The encoded protein is CASSEATRIFNEQFF.

The chain carries TRBV5-1 and TRBJ1-3, with D perhaps TRBD1 (5 bases). Germline V gene lookup returns CDR1 SGHRS and CDR2 YFSETQ. V was clipped by 0 bases and J by 2 bases, with 9 bases between them. CDR3 length equals 15 residues. The CDR3 protein is CASSLDRRAGNTIYF. The CDR3 region has the DNA TGCGCCAGCAGCTTGGACAGGAGGGCTGGAAACACCATATATTTT.

The J gene is TRBJ2-5, the V gene TRBV11-2; no clear D gene. Germline-derived CDR1 and CDR2 are SGHAT and FQNNGV. The germline V and J ends were trimmed by 1 base and 5 bases, with 20 bases remaining between them. The CDR3 consists of 17 residues. Here the CDR3 DNA reads TGTGCCAGCAGCTTAGCTATGACTCCCAACTCGGCGGAGACCCAGTACTTC. Translating gives CASSLAMTPNSAETQYF.

The chain joins TRBV27 to TRBJ2-5, with 11 positions matching TRBD2. The J call may be mistaken, given a closer DNA end match to TRBJ2-7. Germline values: CDR1 MNHEY, CDR2 SMNVEV (reference sequence). The CDR3 is 16 amino acids. This CDR3 is CASSSRLAGGPYEQYF. DNA for the CDR3: TGTGCCAGCAGTAGTCGTCTAGCGGGGGGCCCTTACGAGCAGTACTTC.

This clone was seen only once. V is TRBV29-1 and J is TRBJ2-1; 7 nucleotides align to TRBD1. After removal of 7 bases from V and 4 bases from J, the junction contained 7 bases not matched to a gene. The CDR3 totals 13 residues. Germline lookup yields CDR1 SQVTM and CDR2 ANQGSEA. The CDR3 nucleotides are TGCAGCGCGGACAGGAATTCTTACAATGAGCAGTTCTTC. Residues: CSADRNSYNEQFF.

J is TRBJ2-3 and V is TRBV5-1, with D maybe TRBD2 (6 bases). The CDR3 consists of 15 residues. V was clipped by 2 bases and J by 2 bases, with 12 bases between them. Germline V gene sequence: CDR1 SGHRS, CDR2 YFSETQ. CDR3 region: CASSLGGADTDTQYF. The CDR3 DNA follows: TGCGCCAGCAGCTTAGGCGGGGCCGACACAGATACGCAGTATTTT.

This clone was seen more than once but under ten times. The chain employs TRBV6-4 and TRBJ2-3, with 10 bases that match TRBD1. CDR1 and CDR2 (germline): MRHNA, SNTAGT. V trimming: 3 bases; J trimming: 11 bases; junction bases outside the gene matches: 14. There are 16 residues in the CDR3. The CDR3 DNA follows: TGTGCCAGCAGTGAGTCCGGGACAGGGGCCCATATACGGCAGTATTTT. Encoded protein: CASSESGTGAHIRQYF.

The chain is built from TRBV9 and TRBJ2-3; D possibly corresponds to TRBD2 (5 bases). CDR1 is SGDLS and CDR2 is YYNGEE in the germline V gene. The CDR3 consists of 15 residues. V shed 4 bases and J shed 2 bases, with 14 bases lying between them. CDR3: CASSLGRTSTDTQYF. CDR3 DNA sequence: TGTGCCAGCAGCCTCGGGCGGACTTCCACAGATACGCAGTATTTT.

The chain combines TRBV2 with TRBJ1-6; TRBD1 might be the D (5 bases). Deletions cut 4 bases from V and 7 bases from J, with 14 bases between. The CDR3 spans 15 residues. Germline V gives CDR1 SNHLY, CDR2 FYNNEI. As DNA, the CDR3 is TGTGCCAGCAGTGTGGTGGCAGGGTTAAATTCACCCCTCCACTTT. This codes for CASSVVAGLNSPLHF.

The V gene is TRBV6-1, the J gene TRBJ2-1; maybe TRBD1 (5 bases). V lost 0 bases to trimming and J lost 6 bases, with 6 bases between them. The CDR3 extends over 13 amino acids. In germline, CDR1 is MNHNS, CDR2 SASEGT. The CDR3 DNA reads TGTGCCAGCAGTGAAGCGCAGGGCAATGAGCAGTTCTTC. Protein product: CASSEAQGNEQFF.

This chain joins TRBV6-5 and TRBJ2-3; TRBD2 matches at 7 bases. This CDR3 has 15 amino acids. V was pared by 0 bases and J by 6 bases, with 6 bases of the junction left unmatched. Germline V lookup: CDR1 MNHEY, CDR2 SVGAGI. CDR3 DNA: TGTGCCAGCAGTTACTCGTGGGGGGGAAAGGATACGCAGTATTTT. This sequence encodes CASSYSWGGKDTQYF.

The chain uses TRBV27 and TRBJ2-3; 10 nucleotides match TRBD2. V trimming: 1 base; J trimming: 4 bases; junction bases outside the gene matches: 11. From germline, CDR1 is MNHEY and CDR2 SMNVEV (reference sequence). This CDR3 comprises 18 residues. As DNA, the CDR3 is TGTGCCAGCAGTTTATTTAGCGGGGGGACCGGGTACGCAGATACGCAGTATTTT. It is translated as CASSLFSGGTGYADTQYF.

This chain links TRBV5-8 with TRBJ1-2; 9 nucleotides line up with TRBD1. With V trimmed by 4 bases and J by 9 bases, 10 bases remained unmatched. From germline, CDR1 is SGHTS and CDR2 YDEGEE. CDR3 length equals 14 residues. This CDR3 reads CASSAPGTGFSYTF. The CDR3 DNA is TGTGCCAGCAGCGCCCCCGGGACAGGGTTTAGCTACACCTTC.

This chain connects TRBV4-2 to TRBJ1-2; 8 bases line up with TRBD1. The germline V gene encodes CDR1 LGHNA and CDR2 YNFKEQ. This CDR3 contains 15 residues. The ends lost 5 bases at V and 9 bases at J; junction bases unmatched: 14. This CDR3 reads CASSADQGARDSYTF. DNA of the CDR3: TGTGCCAGCAGCGCAGACCAGGGGGCCAGGGACAGCTACACCTTC.